This TCR beta chain stems from a study of monozygotic twins with inflammatory bowel disease. This CDR3 has 14 residues. Germline V gene lookup returns CDR1 SGHTA and CDR2 FQGNSA. One entry per CDR3 protein, without DNA, is what TCRdb gives after re-calling the 5' RACE reads. The sample features 300,000 to 400,000 distinct CDR3 sequences, with around 2% in its top ten. The chain is built from TRBV7-2 and TRBJ2-1; there is no DNA to check the TCRdb D call of TRBD2. The receptor comes from a human donor with ulcerative colitis or Crohn's disease, or a healthy co-twin of an affected twin (not recorded which). Specimen: blood. The CDR3 loop is CASSLEGTYNEQFF.